Sequencing of this T cell receptor (beta chain) was carried out in a study of spatial heterogeneity in lung cancer. Findings and caveats of the study: Blood contained ubiquitous expanded tumor TCRs more at resection than at follow-up.

This CDR3 comprises 15 residues. The V gene end was trimmed by 5 bases and the J gene end by 3 bases; junction bases not matched to a gene: 10. Germline values: CDR1 MNHEY, CDR2 SVGEGT. Documented time point: sample taken at primary tumor resection. Unsorted whole RNA samples from tumor, nontumor lung or frozen PBMC were sequenced. As to this clonotype: Its target is not known. A library prepared for alpha chains yielded this beta chain as an off-target read; its size is of little meaning.

A unique molecular identifier was attached to every TCR cDNA molecule. TCRdb reanalysed the 5' RACE reads using MiXCR and keeps one entry per CDR3 protein. The table includes about 800 distinct CDR3 sequences, under 20% detected once. This chain uses TRBV6-2 or TRBV6-3 with TRBJ2-7; 7 bases are a match to TRBD2. The input for sequencing was PBMCs, taken at surgery. The source is a male donor with early-stage non-small cell lung cancer. The CDR3: CASSEITGGDYEQYF. The CDR3 bases are TGTGCCAGCAGTGAGATTACGGGAGGAGACTACGAGCAGTACTTC.